Only a few counts were recorded for the clone carrying this TCR beta chain. The CDR3 runs 12 residues. V was clipped by 4 bases and J by 0 bases, with 3 bases between them. Germline assignment: CDR1 MNHEY and CDR2 SVGAGI. The source of the sample is a study of blood T cell repertoires in COVID-19. Here immunoSEQ multiplex PCR was the method, and the copy in TCRdb shows in-frame clones only, minus some. The sample has over 150,000 clones; about 86% are singletons. The sequence was obtained from a man between 50 and 59 years old who had recovered from COVID-19. The sample was PBMCs or T cells enriched from blood (not recorded which). The gene calls are TRBV6-5 and TRBJ1-1, with unresolved D. CDR3 DNA: TGTGCCAGCAGTTCGGTGAACACTGAAGCTTTCTTT. Translating it yields CASSSVNTEAFF.